These T cell receptor beta chains were read from a single sample in a study of T cell responses to AZD1222 COVID-19 vaccine. TCRdb's table, derived via immunoSEQ multiplex PCR, lists solely in-frame clones and lacks some. Counted here are approximately 80,000 clones, 70% to 90% occurring once; the ten biggest clones make up 10%. The sequenced sample was peripheral blood, obtained 28 days after the second AZD1222 dose. The receptors here all came from an adult who received the AZD1222 COVID-19 vaccine. CDR3s include the opening cysteine and the closing phenylalanine or tryptophan. A D gene is named only where the DNA matches it firmly. Clone size is given for some rows only: seen once, a few or many times, or a class if the clone is expanded.

v_gene: TRBV25-1; abundance: NA; d_gene: NA; j_gene: TRBJ1-4; CDR3aa: CASSDLTGWANEKLFF; CDR3nt: TGTGCCAGCAGTGACCTAACAGGGTGGGCTAATGAAAAACTGTTTTTT
v_gene: TRBV29-1; abundance: NA; d_gene: NA; j_gene: TRBJ2-1; CDR3aa: CSVEILGNEQFF; CDR3nt: TGCAGCGTTGAAATCTTGGGGAATGAGCAGTTCTTC
v_gene: TRBV5-1; abundance: NA; d_gene: TRBD1; j_gene: TRBJ2-5; CDR3aa: CASSPGTEETQYF; CDR3nt: TGCGCCAGCAGCCCCGGGACAGAAGAGACCCAGTACTTC
v_gene: TRBV5-5; abundance: NA; d_gene: NA; j_gene: TRBJ2-1; CDR3aa: CASSLNNYNEQFF; CDR3nt: TGTGCCAGCAGCTTAAACAACTACAATGAGCAGTTCTTC
v_gene: TRBV6-1; abundance: NA; d_gene: NA; j_gene: TRBJ2-3; CDR3aa: CASSEAPTLPDTQYF; CDR3nt: TGTGCCAGCAGTGAAGCCCCGACATTACCAGATACGCAGTATTTT
v_gene: TRBV9; abundance: NA; d_gene: NA; j_gene: TRBJ2-7; CDR3aa: CASSPGQFYEQYF; CDR3nt: TGTGCCAGCAGCCCCGGACAGTTCTACGAGCAGTACTTC
v_gene: TRBV5-1; abundance: NA; d_gene: TRBD1; j_gene: TRBJ2-7; CDR3aa: CASSLIEGQGAYEQYF; CDR3nt: TGCGCCAGCAGCTTAATAGAGGGACAGGGGGCATACGAGCAGTACTTC
v_gene: TRBV19; abundance: NA; d_gene: NA; j_gene: TRBJ2-6; CDR3aa: CASSIIQGRANVLTF; CDR3nt: TGTGCCAGTAGTATAATACAGGGCAGGGCCAACGTCCTGACTTTC
v_gene: TRBV9; abundance: once; d_gene: NA; j_gene: TRBJ1-4; CDR3aa: CASSVDPRGGEKLFF; CDR3nt: TGTGCCAGCAGCGTAGACCCCCGAGGGGGTGAAAAACTGTTTTTT
v_gene: TRBV7-3; abundance: NA; d_gene: TRBD1; j_gene: TRBJ2-5; CDR3aa: CASSLTGGDRGRETQYF; CDR3nt: TGTGCCAGCAGCTTAACTGGAGGGGACAGGGGGCGAGAGACCCAGTACTTC
v_gene: TRBV14; abundance: NA; d_gene: TRBD1; j_gene: TRBJ2-5; CDR3aa: CASSQDPGQAGPRGTQYF; CDR3nt: TGTGCCAGCAGCCAAGACCCCGGACAGGCGGGCCCCCGGGGGACCCAGTACTTC
v_gene: TRBV10-3; abundance: NA; d_gene: TRBD1; j_gene: TRBJ1-3; CDR3aa: CAISFDRATGNTIYF; CDR3nt: TGTGCCATCAGTTTTGACAGGGCAACCGGGAACACCATATATTTT
v_gene: TRBV19; abundance: NA; d_gene: NA; j_gene: TRBJ1-4; CDR3aa: CASGSGGAHNEKLFF; CDR3nt: TGTGCCAGTGGCAGTGGCGGGGCGCATAATGAAAAACTGTTTTTT
v_gene: TRBV3-1/TRBV3-2; abundance: NA; d_gene: NA; j_gene: TRBJ2-7; CDR3aa: CASSQQGGYALAVQYF; CDR3nt: TGTGCCAGCAGCCAACAGGGCGGGTACGCCCTGGCGGTGCAGTACTTC
v_gene: TRBV6-1; abundance: few; d_gene: NA; j_gene: TRBJ1-2; CDR3aa: CASSETAGGNYGYTF; CDR3nt: TGTGCCAGCAGTGAAACGGCAGGAGGAAACTATGGCTACACCTTC
v_gene: TRBV25-1; abundance: NA; d_gene: NA; j_gene: TRBJ1-1; CDR3aa: CASSETGIRGTEAFF; CDR3nt: TGTGCCAGCAGTGAAACAGGGATTCGGGGAACTGAAGCTTTCTTT
v_gene: TRBV6-6; abundance: once; d_gene: NA; j_gene: TRBJ1-3; CDR3aa: CASSRGSSSSGNTIYF; CDR3nt: TGTGCCAGCAGTCGAGGGTCTAGCTCCTCTGGAAACACCATATATTTT
v_gene: TRBV13; abundance: once; d_gene: NA; j_gene: TRBJ2-6; CDR3aa: CASSLEGTGANVLTF; CDR3nt: TGTGCCAGCAGCTTAGAGGGAACTGGGGCCAACGTCCTGACTTTC
v_gene: TRBV4-2; abundance: NA; d_gene: NA; j_gene: TRBJ1-3; CDR3aa: CASSPPNDYGNTIYF; CDR3nt: TGTGCCAGCAGCCCCCCTAACGATTATGGAAACACCATATATTTT
v_gene: TRBV28; abundance: NA; d_gene: TRBD1; j_gene: TRBJ2-7; CDR3aa: CASSLRGQVSYEQYF; CDR3nt: TGTGCCAGCAGTTTACGTGGACAGGTCAGCTACGAGCAGTACTTC